The sequence of this T cell receptor beta chain was determined in a study of blood T cells in healthy people across ages. The length of the CDR3 is 13 residues. Germline loops: CDR1 LGHNA, CDR2 YSLEER. V shed 3 bases and J shed 6 bases, with 10 bases lying between them. About this clonotype: The antigen remains unidentified.

Overall study results and limits: Diversity estimated from one million T cells was considered an underestimate.

The draw of peripheral blood yielded ten milliliters from each donor. The use of a sample-barcoded 5' primer and a J-beta primer mix characterized a second PCR of roughly 7 to 11 cycles. Each cDNA was tagged by a template-switch adaptor containing 12 random nucleotides. TCRdb itself ran the 5' RACE reads through MiXCR, one entry per CDR3 protein. The repertoire has 1.5 million to 2 million distinct CDR3 sequences, about 50% of them found once; the top ten carry 2.1%. The sequenced material came from blood. This receptor was taken from a woman aged 35 to 49 in good health. This chain connects TRBV4-3 to TRBJ2-3; D is ambiguous. The CDR3 DNA sequence: TGCGCCAGCAGCCACAAACTGGACGATACGCAGTATTTT. The encoded protein is CASSHKLDDTQYF.